What follows are 5 T cell receptor beta chains derived from one specimen sequenced in a study of T-cell reconstitution after alpha-beta-depleted transplantation in children. TCRbeta library construction was performed incorporating unique molecular identifiers. TCRdb reanalysed the PCR reads using MiXCR and keeps one entry per CDR3 protein. The table shows about a million distinct CDR3 sequences, with 25% to 35% occurring only once. This sample comprised PBMCs, mostly from graft donor cells, obtained 360 days after TCRalphabeta/CD19-depleted stem cell transplant. These TCRs come from a boy younger than two who had a stem cell transplant for SCID, so the T cells may come from the graft donor.

V is TRBV7-8 and J is TRBJ2-5; D tentatively fits TRBD1 or TRBD2 (5 bases each). The CDR3 spans 17 residues. Germline V CDR1 and CDR2: SGHVS, FQNEAQ. Trimming cost V 2 bases and J 4 bases, with 20 bases left between them. DNA for the CDR3: TGTGCCAGCAGCTTAAGTCAGAGGGGCCACTCTCCAGAGACCCAGTACTTC. It specifies CASSLSQRGHSPETQYF. The full variable domain, with the rest looked up from reference TRBV7-8 and TRBJ2-5, is GAGVSQSPRYKVAKRGQDVALRCDPISGHVSLFWYQQALGQGPEFLTYFQNEAQLDKSGLPSDRFFAERPEGSVSTLKIQRTQQEDSAVYLCASSLSQRGHSPETQYFGPGTRLLVL.

The CDR3 protein is CSARGVQETQYF. CDR3 nucleotides: TGCAGTGCTCGGGGGGTCCAAGAGACCCAGTACTTC. The rearrangement links TRBV20-1 to TRBJ2-5; 7 bases match TRBD2. The CDR3 loop spans 12 amino acids. V lost 5 bases, J lost 1 base, and 1 base stayed unmatched. Per the germline V gene, CDR1 is DFQATT and CDR2 is SNEGSKA (reference sequence).

This chain connects TRBV7-9 to TRBJ2-1; 9 bases align to TRBD1. This CDR3 has 14 amino acids. Germline assignment: CDR1 SEHNR and CDR2 FQNEAQ (reference sequence). The V gene end was trimmed by 4 bases and the J gene end by 9 bases; junction bases not matched to a gene: 7. CDR3 amino acids: CASSSKDRGSEQFF. In DNA, the CDR3 is TGTGCCAGCAGCTCGAAGGACAGGGGATCTGAGCAGTTCTTC.

This clonotype came up a few times. The V and J genes are TRBV19 and TRBJ2-2, with TRBD1 matching over 8 bases. Germline-derived CDR1 and CDR2 are LNHDA and SQIVND (reference sequence). V shed 5 bases, J shed 7 bases, and the junction held 12 bases outside the gene matches. The CDR3 is made up of 16 amino acids. Here the CDR3 DNA reads TGTGCCAGTAGTGCGGCCAGACAGGGGAATGGCGGGGAGCTGTTTTTT. This sequence encodes CASSAARQGNGGELFF. Complete variable domain (other parts from reference TRBV19 and TRBJ2-2): DGGITQSPKYLFRKEGQNVTLSCEQNLNHDAMYWYRQDPGQGLRLIYYSQIVNDFQKGDIAEGYSVSREKKESFPLTVTSAQKNPTAFYLCASSAARQGNGGELFFGEGSRLTVL.

The chain employs TRBV29-1 and TRBJ2-1, with D possibly matching TRBD1 (5 bases). The V end lost 4 bases, the J end lost 0 bases, and 16 bases lay between the germline ends. CDR1 is SQVTM and CDR2 is ANQGSEA in the germline V gene. The CDR3 contains 16 residues. The CDR3 sequence: CSVGGPLVSSYNEQFF. CDR3 DNA: TGCAGCGTTGGGGGCCCTCTTGTTAGCTCCTACAATGAGCAGTTCTTC.